A single sample gave rise to the 21 T cell receptor beta chains below, sequenced in a study of early T cells in non-severe SARS-CoV-2 infection. MiXCR was run by TCRdb on the 5' RACE reads, yielding one entry per CDR3 protein. Among some 30,000 distinct CDR3 sequences listed, about 4.5% were seen once. The sequencing sample was made of whole blood. The receptors shown here come from an adult who was a healthcare worker with PCR-confirmed SARS-CoV-2 infection or an uninfected control (not recorded which).

This clonotype was observed at least ten times. V and J are TRBV7-2 and TRBJ1-5, with D possibly TRBD1 on 5 matching bases. The germline CDR1 and CDR2 sequences are SGHTA and FQGNSA. This CDR3 is 14 amino acids long. Trimming shortened V by 5 bases and J by 5 bases, and 13 bases separated the two germline ends. Written as DNA, the CDR3 is TGTGCCAGCAGCCCCCGTTGGGGGGATCAGCCCCAGCATTTT. As protein: CASSPRWGDQPQHF.

In nucleotides, the CDR3 is TGTGCCTGGAGTCCCGGGGCGGGCTACGAGCAGTACTTC. Translated, it gives CAWSPGAGYEQYF. The rearrangement uses TRBV30 and TRBJ2-7; tentatively, D is TRBD1 or TRBD2 (5 bases each). The V end was cut by 2 bases, the J end by 3 bases, with 11 bases between. CDR1 and CDR2 from the germline V gene are GTSNPN and SVGIG (reference sequence). The CDR3 covers 13 residues.

The J gene is TRBJ2-2, the V gene TRBV10-1; D is possibly TRBD2 (6 bases). CDR1 is WNHNN, CDR2 SYGVQD, per germline (reference sequence). This CDR3 is 15 amino acids long. The V end lost 0 bases, the J end lost 6 bases, and 11 bases lay between the germline ends. This chain's CDR3 is CASSESAGAPGELFF. The CDR3, as DNA: TGCGCCAGCAGTGAGTCAGCGGGCGCTCCCGGGGAGCTGTTTTTT.

This clonotype turned up a few times. The CDR3 DNA sequence: TGTGCCAGCAGCCTGACAGGGGTGTCCGACAATGAGCAGTTCTTC. This sequence encodes CASSLTGVSDNEQFF. The rearrangement links TRBV6-5 to TRBJ2-1; 8 bases fit TRBD1. Unmatched junction bases numbered 9, after V lost 6 bases and J lost 5 bases. Germline V CDR1 and CDR2: MNHEY, SVGAGI. CDR3 length: 15 amino acids.

The chain is built from TRBV12-3 or TRBV12-4 and TRBJ1-2, with 9 bases lining up with TRBD1. The CDR3 sequence is 15 residues long. The ends lost 5 bases at V and 8 bases at J; junction bases unmatched: 12. The CDR3 coding sequence is TGTGCCAGCAGTCTTTTCGGGGACAGGGAGGACGGCTACACCTTC. Residues: CASSLFGDREDGYTF.

The chain is built from TRBV19 and TRBJ2-1; no clear D gene. Looked up from germline, CDR1 is LNHDA and CDR2 is SQIVND (reference sequence). CDR3 length equals 11 residues. V lost 5 bases and J lost 8, with 7 bases in between. The DNA of the CDR3 is TGTGCCAGTAGTCCCGGCGATGAGCAGTTCTTC. Residues: CASSPGDEQFF.

The sample holds many counts of this clonotype. The chain has TRBV4-1 and TRBJ1-5; TRBD1 matches at 10 bases. Trimming took 0 bases from V and 4 from J; bases not matched to a gene: 6. Germline lookup yields CDR1 MGHRA and CDR2 YSYEKL. The length of the CDR3 is 17 residues. The CDR3 coding sequence is TGCGCCAGCAGCCAAGATTGGGGACAGGGGCAAAATCAGCCCCAGCATTTT. Translation gives CASSQDWGQGQNQPQHF.

The rearrangement links TRBV27 to TRBJ1-5; no clear D gene. With 3 bases removed from V and 4 bases from J, the gap between germline ends came to 7 bases. The CDR3 has 13 amino acids. Germline assignment: CDR1 MNHEY and CDR2 SMNVEV (reference sequence). The CDR3 here is CASSFTRNQPQHF. For the CDR3, the DNA is TGTGCCAGCAGTTTCACTCGGAATCAGCCCCAGCATTTT.

The sample holds many counts of this clonotype. The V call is TRBV4-3, the J call TRBJ1-4; a possible D gene is TRBD1 (5 bases). This CDR3 is 14 amino acids long. The germline V gene has CDR1 LGHNA and CDR2 YSLEER. Trimming stripped 0 bases from V and 7 bases from J, with 9 bases between. The chain's CDR3 is CASSQDRDREKLFF. The CDR3 DNA reads TGCGCCAGCAGCCAAGACAGGGACCGTGAAAAACTGTTTTTT.

The chain links TRBV5-1 to TRBJ1-1, with 12 bases fitting TRBD1. The CDR3 covers 16 residues. Germline V CDR1 and CDR2: SGHRS, YFSETQ. Trimming at V came to 4 bases and at J to 1 base, leaving 5 bases not matched to a gene. The CDR3, as DNA: TGCGCCAGCAGCGGCGGGACAGGGGGCACGAACACTGAAGCTTTCTTT. This gives the protein CASSGGTGGTNTEAFF. Based on the CDR3 plus reference TRBV5-1 and TRBJ1-1, the full variable domain is KAGVTQTPRYLIKTRGQQVTLSCSPISGHRSVSWYQQTPGQGLQFLFEYFSETQRNKGNFPGRFSGRQFSNSRSEMNVSTLELGDSALYLCASSGGTGGTNTEAFFGQGTRLTVV.

This clonotype is classed as medium-sized. The chain links TRBV14 to TRBJ2-3; TRBD1 might be the D (5 bases). Germline assignment: CDR1 SGHDN and CDR2 FVKESK. The CDR3 contains 17 residues. Trimming removed 0 bases at V and 2 bases at J, with 15 bases between. As DNA, the CDR3 is TGTGCCAGCAGCCAAGATCTCATGGGCAGGGACACAGATACGCAGTATTTT. Translating it yields CASSQDLMGRDTDTQYF.

The chain couples TRBV21-1 to TRBJ2-1; the D segment call TRBD2 is taken from the table without a DNA check. TRBV21-1 is a pseudogene. The CDR3 loop spans 18 amino acids. The CDR3 sequence: CASSLHWRGGSSYNEQFF. CDR3 in DNA: TGTGCCAGCAGCCTACACTGGCGGGGAGGAAGCTCCTACAATGAGCAGTTCTTC.

This clonotype was counted many times. J is TRBJ2-7 and V is TRBV20-1; 10 nucleotides line up with TRBD1. The CDR3 covers 14 residues. V shed 4 bases, J shed 1 base, and the junction held 4 bases outside the gene matches. In germline, CDR1 is DFQATT, CDR2 SNEGSKA (reference sequence). The CDR3 reads CSAKGQGFSYEQYF. In DNA form, the CDR3 reads TGCAGTGCTAAGGGACAGGGGTTTTCCTACGAGCAGTACTTC.

Many counts were recorded for this clonotype. J is TRBJ2-1 and V is TRBV7-2, with TRBD1 as a possible D gene (5 bases). CDR3 size: 16 residues. The germline V gene encodes CDR1 SGHTA and CDR2 FQGNSA. V was shortened by 1 base and J by 7 bases, with 17 bases between the two germline ends. This CDR3 is CASSLDQGFSWNEQFF. CDR3 sequence (DNA): TGTGCCAGCAGCTTAGATCAGGGTTTTTCGTGGAATGAGCAGTTCTTC.

The chain joins TRBV7-3 to TRBJ2-3, with D unresolved. This CDR3 spans 15 amino acids. CDR1 and CDR2 (germline): SGHTA, FQGTGA. V lost 0 bases and J lost 2, with 9 bases in between. CDR3 sequence reads: CASSLTSSTTDTQYF. The CDR3 region has the DNA TGTGCCAGCAGCTTAACGTCATCCACCACAGATACGCAGTATTTT.

This clonotype was observed at least ten times. The chain couples TRBV6-2 or TRBV6-3 to TRBJ2-2; no clear D gene. CDR3 length: 14 residues. Germline-derived CDR1 and CDR2 are MNHEY and SVGEGT. V dropped 2 bases and J dropped 1 base, with 5 bases sitting between them. The CDR3 bases are TGTGCCAGCAGTTACGCGCTGAACACCGGGGAGCTGTTTTTT. Amino acid sequence: CASSYALNTGELFF.

This clonotype was detected many times. The gene calls are TRBV28 and TRBJ1-1, with 8 bases that match TRBD1. Germline V lookup: CDR1 MDHEN, CDR2 SYDVKM. Trimming took 9 bases from V and 4 from J; bases not matched to a gene: 13. The CDR3 runs to 15 residues. The CDR3 spells CASNDDRGSGTEAFF. Written as DNA, the CDR3 is TGTGCCAGTAACGATGACAGGGGCTCGGGCACTGAAGCTTTCTTT.

In its sample, this clonotype was seen many times. This chain joins TRBV2 and TRBJ2-1; 7 nucleotides line up with TRBD1. CDR3 size: 10 residues. CDR1 is SNHLY, CDR2 FYNNEI, per germline. The J segment lost 8 bases and the V segment lost 9 bases, leaving 1 base of the junction unmatched. The CDR3 loop reads CASTGDEQFF. CDR3 nucleotides: TGTGCCAGTACAGGGGATGAGCAGTTCTTC. Combining the CDR3 with reference TRBV2 and TRBJ2-1 gives the whole variable domain EPEVTQTPSHQVTQMGQEVILRCVPISNHLYFYWYRQILGQKVEFLVSFYNNEISEKSEIFDDQFSVERPDGSNFTLKIRSTKLEDSAMYFCASTGDEQFFGPGTRLTVL.

This clonotype was observed many times. The V and J genes are TRBV2 and TRBJ2-3; no firm D call. V was trimmed by 4 bases and J by 6 bases, leaving 5 bases between them. The CDR3 contains 11 residues. CDR1 and CDR2 (germline): SNHLY, FYNNEI. CDR3 protein: CASSVSDTQYF. For the CDR3, the DNA is TGTGCCAGCAGTGTCTCGGATACGCAGTATTTT. Full variable domain (remainder filled in from reference TRBV2 and TRBJ2-3): EPEVTQTPSHQVTQMGQEVILRCVPISNHLYFYWYRQILGQKVEFLVSFYNNEISEKSEIFDDQFSVERPDGSNFTLKIRSTKLEDSAMYFCASSVSDTQYFGPGTRLTVL.

This clonotype was counted many times. The J gene is TRBJ2-2, the V gene TRBV19; 9 nucleotides align to TRBD1. The CDR3 loop spans 16 amino acids. The germline V gene encodes CDR1 LNHDA and CDR2 SQIVND (reference sequence). The V segment lost 4 bases and the J segment 7 bases; nucleotides outside the gene matches: 10. The CDR3 sequence: CASSNKRTGVDGELFF. The CDR3 region has the DNA TGTGCCAGTAGTAATAAGAGGACAGGGGTGGACGGGGAGCTGTTTTTT.

This clonotype was seen at least ten times. The rearrangement uses TRBV6-2 or TRBV6-3 and TRBJ1-2, with 12 bases identical to TRBD1. The CDR3 extends over 16 amino acids. V gave up 8 bases and J gave up 1 base; unmatched junction bases: 8. Germline assignment: CDR1 MNHEY and CDR2 SVGEGT. CDR3 sequence: CASAPGQGANNYGYTF. CDR3 DNA sequence: TGTGCCAGCGCACCGGGACAGGGGGCCAATAACTATGGCTACACCTTC.